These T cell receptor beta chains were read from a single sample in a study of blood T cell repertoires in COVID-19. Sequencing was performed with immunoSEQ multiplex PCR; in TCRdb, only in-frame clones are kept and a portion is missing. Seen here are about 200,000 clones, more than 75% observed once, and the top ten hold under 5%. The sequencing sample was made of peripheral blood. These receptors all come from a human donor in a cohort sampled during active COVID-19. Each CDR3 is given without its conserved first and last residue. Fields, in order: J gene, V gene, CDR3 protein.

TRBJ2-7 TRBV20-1 SATETGTKEEQY
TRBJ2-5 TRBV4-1 ASSQVATGGTQY
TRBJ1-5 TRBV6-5 ASTLGQGNREPQH
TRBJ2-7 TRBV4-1 ASSQAGTGGYEQY
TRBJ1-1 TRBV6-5 ASSYLQGNTEAF
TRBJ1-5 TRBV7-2 ASSPDYGTNQPQH
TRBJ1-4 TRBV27 ASSFTGFSTNEKLF
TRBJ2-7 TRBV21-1 ASRQGYEQY
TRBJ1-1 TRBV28 ASSFPVGARNTEAF
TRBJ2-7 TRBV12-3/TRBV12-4 ASSLGTSSEQY
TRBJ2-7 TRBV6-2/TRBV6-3 ASSWGTSGMNEQY
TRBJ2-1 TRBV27 ASSLDYRYDNEQF
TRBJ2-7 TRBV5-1 ASKPGLAGGKEGVWGQY
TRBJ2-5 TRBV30 AWRKGGGETQY
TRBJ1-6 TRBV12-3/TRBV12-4 ASSYRDSPLH
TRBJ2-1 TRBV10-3 AISEPLGTSGTPLPSYNEQF
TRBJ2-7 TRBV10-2 ASSEWDSFQKYEQY
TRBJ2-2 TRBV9 ASSVIASGELF
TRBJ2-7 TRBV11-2 ASSLVQGSEQY
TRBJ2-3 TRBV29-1 SVPPTASGSADTQY
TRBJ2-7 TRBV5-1 ASSPTAGGVGEQY
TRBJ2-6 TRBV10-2 ASSDRGGSGANVLT
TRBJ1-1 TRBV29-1 SALNTEAF
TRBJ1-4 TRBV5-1 ASSLGLSEGEKLF
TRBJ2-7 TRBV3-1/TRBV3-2 ASSPGHLYEQY
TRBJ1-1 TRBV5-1 ASSLGGQGGNTEAF
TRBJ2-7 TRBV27 ASRKTGAYEQY
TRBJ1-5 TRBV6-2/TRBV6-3 ASSPDRVRRQPQH